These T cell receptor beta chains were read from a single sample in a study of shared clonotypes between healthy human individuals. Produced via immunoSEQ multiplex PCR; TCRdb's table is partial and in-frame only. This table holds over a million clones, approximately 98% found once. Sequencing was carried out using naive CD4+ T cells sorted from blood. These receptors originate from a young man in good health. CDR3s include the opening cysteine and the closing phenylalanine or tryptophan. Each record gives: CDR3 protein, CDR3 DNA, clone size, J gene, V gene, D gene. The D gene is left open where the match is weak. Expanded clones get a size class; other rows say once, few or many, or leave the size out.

CDR3 protein: CASSFTGGSYEQYF; CDR3 DNA: TGTGCCAGCAGCTTCACCGGGGGATCTTACGAGCAGTACTTC; clone size: .; J gene: TRBJ2-7; V gene: TRBV5-6; D gene: .
CDR3 protein: CASTWTVNTEAFF; CDR3 DNA: TGTGCCAGCACCTGGACGGTGAACACTGAAGCTTTCTTT; clone size: once; J gene: TRBJ1-1; V gene: TRBV2; D gene: .
CDR3 protein: CSARDPGEAFF; CDR3 DNA: TGCAGTGCTAGAGACCCTGGGGAAGCTTTCTTT; clone size: few; J gene: TRBJ1-1; V gene: TRBV20-1; D gene: .
CDR3 protein: CASSPRVGSSSYEQYF; CDR3 DNA: TGTGCCAGCTCACCTCGGGTTGGTTCCAGCTCCTACGAGCAGTACTTC; clone size: .; J gene: TRBJ2-7; V gene: TRBV18; D gene: .
CDR3 protein: CASSPEGGASTGELFF; CDR3 DNA: TGTGCCAGCAGCCCCGAGGGGGGGGCGTCTACCGGGGAGCTGTTTTTT; clone size: .; J gene: TRBJ2-2; V gene: TRBV11-3; D gene: .
CDR3 protein: CASSRLAGGTDTQYF; CDR3 DNA: TGCGCCAGCAGCAGGCTAGCCGGGGGCACAGATACGCAGTATTTT; clone size: .; J gene: TRBJ2-3; V gene: TRBV5-1; D gene: .
CDR3 protein: CASSYRDRNQPQHF; CDR3 DNA: TGTGCCAGCAGCTACCGGGACAGAAATCAGCCCCAGCATTTT; clone size: .; J gene: TRBJ1-5; V gene: TRBV7-8; D gene: TRBD1
CDR3 protein: CASSLTGVNEQFF; CDR3 DNA: TGTGCCAGCAGTTTGACAGGCGTAAATGAGCAGTTCTTC; clone size: .; J gene: TRBJ2-1; V gene: TRBV11-2; D gene: .
CDR3 protein: CASSHGGADYEQYF; CDR3 DNA: TGTGCCAGCAGCCATGGGGGGGCCGACTACGAGCAGTACTTC; clone size: .; J gene: TRBJ2-7; V gene: TRBV2; D gene: .
CDR3 protein: CASSYSYAVSYEQYF; CDR3 DNA: TGTGCCAGCAGTTACTCGTATGCGGTTTCCTACGAGCAGTACTTC; clone size: .; J gene: TRBJ2-7; V gene: TRBV6-5; D gene: .
CDR3 protein: CASSAKLGFQEDTQYF; CDR3 DNA: TGTGCCAGCAGCGCCAAACTAGGTTTTCAAGAAGATACGCAGTATTTT; clone size: .; J gene: TRBJ2-3; V gene: TRBV9; D gene: .
CDR3 protein: CASSFGSGRGGTDTQYF; CDR3 DNA: TGTGCCAGCAGTTTCGGTAGCGGGAGGGGAGGCACAGATACGCAGTATTTT; clone size: .; J gene: TRBJ2-3; V gene: TRBV27; D gene: TRBD2
CDR3 protein: CASSMGDRDNQPQHF; CDR3 DNA: TGTGCCAGTAGTATGGGAGACAGGGACAATCAGCCCCAGCATTTT; clone size: .; J gene: TRBJ1-5; V gene: TRBV19; D gene: TRBD1
CDR3 protein: CASSPRFQVHYGYTF; CDR3 DNA: TGTGCCAGCAGCCCCCGGTTCCAGGTGCACTATGGCTACACCTTC; clone size: .; J gene: TRBJ1-2; V gene: TRBV7-9; D gene: .
CDR3 protein: CAISMPWDRVSYEQYF; CDR3 DNA: TGTGCCATCAGCATGCCCTGGGACAGGGTGAGCTACGAGCAGTACTTC; clone size: .; J gene: TRBJ2-7; V gene: TRBV10-3; D gene: TRBD1
CDR3 protein: CASRQQGGSNQPQHF; CDR3 DNA: TGTGCCAGCAGACAACAGGGGGGTAGCAATCAGCCCCAGCATTTT; clone size: .; J gene: TRBJ1-5; V gene: TRBV6-5; D gene: TRBD1
CDR3 protein: CAWRGQATLPQHF; CDR3 DNA: TGTGCCTGGAGGGGACAGGCCACCTTACCCCAGCATTTT; clone size: .; J gene: TRBJ1-5; V gene: TRBV30; D gene: TRBD1
CDR3 protein: CASSQRRLADYEQYF; CDR3 DNA: TGTGCCAGCAGCCAAAGGCGACTAGCGGACTACGAGCAGTACTTC; clone size: .; J gene: TRBJ2-7; V gene: TRBV7-9; D gene: TRBD2
CDR3 protein: CASSTGYEQYF; CDR3 DNA: TGTGCCAGCAGTACGGGGTACGAGCAGTACTTC; clone size: .; J gene: TRBJ2-7; V gene: TRBV2; D gene: .
CDR3 protein: CASSQVGGEEQYF; CDR3 DNA: TGCGCCAGCAGCCAAGTCGGAGGGGAAGAGCAGTACTTC; clone size: .; J gene: TRBJ2-7; V gene: TRBV4-1; D gene: .
CDR3 protein: CASSLGLAGSTGDYEQYF; CDR3 DNA: TGTGCCAGCAGCTTGGGACTAGCGGGATCAACGGGTGACTACGAGCAGTACTTC; clone size: .; J gene: TRBJ2-7; V gene: TRBV5-4; D gene: TRBD2
CDR3 protein: CASHSLAGGDEQFF; CDR3 DNA: TGTGCCAGCCACTCTTTGGCGGGTGGCGATGAGCAGTTCTTC; clone size: .; J gene: TRBJ2-1; V gene: TRBV5-4; D gene: .
CDR3 protein: CASSLELRQNYGYTF; CDR3 DNA: TGTGCCAGCAGCTTGGAGCTAAGGCAGAACTATGGCTACACCTTC; clone size: .; J gene: TRBJ1-2; V gene: TRBV5-5; D gene: .
CDR3 protein: CASLRDRADYGYTF; CDR3 DNA: TGTGCCAGCCTGAGGGACAGGGCGGACTATGGCTACACCTTC; clone size: .; J gene: TRBJ1-2; V gene: TRBV28; D gene: TRBD1
CDR3 protein: CASSLTVTFSYNEQFF; CDR3 DNA: TGCGCCAGCAGCTTGACAGTAACGTTCTCCTACAATGAGCAGTTCTTC; clone size: .; J gene: TRBJ2-1; V gene: TRBV5-1; D gene: .
CDR3 protein: CASSPTWDVPQETQYF; CDR3 DNA: TGTGCCAGCAGTCCAACGTGGGACGTCCCTCAAGAGACCCAGTACTTC; clone size: .; J gene: TRBJ2-5; V gene: TRBV27; D gene: .
CDR3 protein: CASSQFAEKERTDTQYF; CDR3 DNA: TGCGCCAGCAGCCAATTCGCCGAAAAAGAACGCACAGATACGCAGTATTTT; clone size: .; J gene: TRBJ2-3; V gene: TRBV4-1; D gene: .
CDR3 protein: CAWTVGPDNEKLFF; CDR3 DNA: TGTGCCTGGACCGTAGGGCCAGATAATGAAAAACTGTTTTTT; clone size: .; J gene: TRBJ1-4; V gene: TRBV30; D gene: .
CDR3 protein: CASSLGLEGGYEQYF; CDR3 DNA: TGTGCCAGCAGCTTAGGGCTCGAGGGAGGATACGAGCAGTACTTC; clone size: .; J gene: TRBJ2-7; V gene: TRBV7-2; D gene: .
CDR3 protein: CASSPRQGIAKNIQYF; CDR3 DNA: TGTGCCAGCAGTCCCCGACAGGGAATAGCCAAAAACATTCAGTACTTC; clone size: .; J gene: TRBJ2-4; V gene: TRBV27; D gene: TRBD1
CDR3 protein: CASSLLGGLEYTDTQYF; CDR3 DNA: TGTGCCAGCAGCTTGCTAGGGGGACTAGAATACACAGATACGCAGTATTTT; clone size: .; J gene: TRBJ2-3; V gene: TRBV5-4; D gene: TRBD2
CDR3 protein: CASSDSLGGPWEQYF; CDR3 DNA: TGTGCCAGCAGTGATTCTTTAGGGGGCCCCTGGGAGCAGTACTTC; clone size: .; J gene: TRBJ2-7; V gene: TRBV25-1; D gene: TRBD1
CDR3 protein: CASSLAGTSGSYNEQFF; CDR3 DNA: TGTGCCAGCAGCTTAGCCGGGACTAGCGGGAGCTACAATGAGCAGTTCTTC; clone size: .; J gene: TRBJ2-1; V gene: TRBV11-3; D gene: TRBD2
CDR3 protein: CASSLLGRGFTGELFF; CDR3 DNA: TGTGCCAGCAGCTTACTGGGCAGGGGGTTCACCGGGGAGCTGTTTTTT; clone size: .; J gene: TRBJ2-2; V gene: TRBV11-2; D gene: TRBD1
CDR3 protein: CASSLGSSSTDTQYF; CDR3 DNA: TGTGCCAGCAGCTTAGGTTCCTCGAGCACAGATACGCAGTATTTT; clone size: .; J gene: TRBJ2-3; V gene: TRBV7-6; D gene: .
CDR3 protein: CAWSSQGNEKLFF; CDR3 DNA: TGTGCCTGGAGTTCACAGGGAAATGAAAAACTGTTTTTT; clone size: .; J gene: TRBJ1-4; V gene: TRBV30; D gene: .
CDR3 protein: CAISELREGYDEQFF; CDR3 DNA: TGTGCCATCAGTGAGTTGCGGGAGGGTTACGATGAGCAGTTCTTC; clone size: .; J gene: TRBJ2-1; V gene: TRBV10-3; D gene: TRBD2
CDR3 protein: CASSLAGFNQPQHF; CDR3 DNA: TGTGCCAGCAGCTTGGCCGGATTCAATCAGCCCCAGCATTTT; clone size: .; J gene: TRBJ1-5; V gene: TRBV5-4; D gene: .
CDR3 protein: CASSLSVEEANYGYTF; CDR3 DNA: TGTGCCAGCAGTTTATCAGTAGAGGAAGCTAACTATGGCTACACCTTC; clone size: .; J gene: TRBJ1-2; V gene: TRBV28; D gene: .
CDR3 protein: CASSLSGASGNTIYF; CDR3 DNA: TGCGCCAGCAGCTTATCGGGCGCCTCTGGAAACACCATATATTTT; clone size: .; J gene: TRBJ1-3; V gene: TRBV5-1; D gene: .
CDR3 protein: CASKVEPSNQPQHF; CDR3 DNA: TGTGCCAGCAAAGTAGAGCCATCAAATCAGCCCCAGCATTTT; clone size: .; J gene: TRBJ1-5; V gene: TRBV2; D gene: .
CDR3 protein: CASRPPRETYEQYF; CDR3 DNA: TGTGCCAGCAGGCCGCCTCGGGAGACCTACGAGCAGTACTTC; clone size: .; J gene: TRBJ2-7; V gene: TRBV6-1; D gene: .
CDR3 protein: CASSLAPYEQYF; CDR3 DNA: TGTGCCAGCAGCTTGGCCCCCTACGAGCAGTACTTC; clone size: few; J gene: TRBJ2-7; V gene: TRBV5-4; D gene: .
CDR3 protein: CASSIDRGRHYEQYF; CDR3 DNA: TGTGCCAGCAGTATCGACAGGGGGCGCCACTACGAGCAGTACTTC; clone size: .; J gene: TRBJ2-7; V gene: TRBV27; D gene: TRBD1
CDR3 protein: CASSPSGSAYNEQFF; CDR3 DNA: TGTGCCAGCAGCCCAAGCGGGAGCGCCTACAATGAGCAGTTCTTC; clone size: once; J gene: TRBJ2-1; V gene: TRBV9; D gene: TRBD2
CDR3 protein: CASSLPGNEQFF; CDR3 DNA: TGTGCCAGCAGCTTACCCGGCAATGAGCAGTTCTTC; clone size: .; J gene: TRBJ2-1; V gene: TRBV7-9; D gene: .
CDR3 protein: CASSLSPGANVLTF; CDR3 DNA: TGTGCCAGCAGTTTATCCCCTGGGGCCAACGTCCTGACTTTC; clone size: .; J gene: TRBJ2-6; V gene: TRBV27; D gene: .
CDR3 protein: CASSLGVPYEQYF; CDR3 DNA: TGTGCCAGCAGCTTAGGAGTTCCTTACGAGCAGTACTTC; clone size: .; J gene: TRBJ2-7; V gene: TRBV7-9; D gene: .
CDR3 protein: CASSQDVRGQGKNGYTF; CDR3 DNA: TGTGCCAGCAGCCAAGATGTTAGGGGACAGGGGAAAAATGGCTACACCTTC; clone size: .; J gene: TRBJ1-2; V gene: TRBV14; D gene: TRBD1
CDR3 protein: CATSPSTGTQYF; CDR3 DNA: TGTGCCACCAGCCCGTCAACAGGTACGCAGTATTTT; clone size: .; J gene: TRBJ2-3; V gene: TRBV15; D gene: .
CDR3 protein: CASSWTGVFSYEQYF; CDR3 DNA: TGTGCCAGCAGTTGGACAGGGGTGTTTTCCTACGAGCAGTACTTC; clone size: .; J gene: TRBJ2-7; V gene: TRBV25-1; D gene: TRBD1
CDR3 protein: CASSPQGQLNYGYTF; CDR3 DNA: TGTGCCAGCTCACCACAGGGACAGTTGAACTATGGCTACACCTTC; clone size: .; J gene: TRBJ1-2; V gene: TRBV18; D gene: TRBD1
CDR3 protein: CASSIGAGPQHF; CDR3 DNA: TGTGCCAGTAGTATAGGGGCCGGGCCCCAGCATTTT; clone size: .; J gene: TRBJ1-5; V gene: TRBV19; D gene: .
CDR3 protein: CASSYSGTGDTEAFF; CDR3 DNA: TGTGCCAGCAGTTACTCGGGGACAGGGGACACTGAAGCTTTCTTT; clone size: .; J gene: TRBJ1-1; V gene: TRBV6-5; D gene: TRBD1
CDR3 protein: CASSQDVTGGLEQYF; CDR3 DNA: TGCGCCAGCAGCCAAGACGTAACGGGAGGTCTCGAGCAGTACTTC; clone size: once; J gene: TRBJ2-7; V gene: TRBV4-3; D gene: TRBD2
CDR3 protein: CASSLTNTGGGEQFF; CDR3 DNA: TGCGCCAGCAGCTTGACGAATACGGGGGGCGGTGAGCAGTTCTTC; clone size: .; J gene: TRBJ2-1; V gene: TRBV5-1; D gene: .
CDR3 protein: CASSMPRGLTYEQYF; CDR3 DNA: TGTGCCAGTAGTATGCCCAGGGGGCTGACCTACGAGCAGTACTTC; clone size: .; J gene: TRBJ2-7; V gene: TRBV19; D gene: TRBD1
CDR3 protein: CASSPPGELFF; CDR3 DNA: TGTGCCAGCTCACCACCGGGGGAGCTGTTTTTT; clone size: .; J gene: TRBJ2-2; V gene: TRBV18; D gene: .
CDR3 protein: CASSRTGRFGLNTEAFF; CDR3 DNA: TGTGCCAGTAGTAGAACAGGGAGGTTCGGCCTGAACACTGAAGCTTTCTTT; clone size: .; J gene: TRBJ1-1; V gene: TRBV19; D gene: .
CDR3 protein: CASLSLGAGGVGNEQFF; CDR3 DNA: TGTGCCAGCCTTTCCTTAGGAGCGGGAGGGGTGGGCAATGAGCAGTTCTTC; clone size: .; J gene: TRBJ2-1; V gene: TRBV27; D gene: TRBD2